These 19 T cell receptor beta chains were all obtained from the same sample, sequenced in a study of blood T cell repertoires in COVID-19. Profiled with immunoSEQ multiplex PCR; TCRdb holds only in-frame clones, not every one. This sample has 200,000 to 250,000 clones, with 83% found just once. Sequenced input: PBMCs or T cells enriched from blood (not recorded which). These receptors were obtained from a woman aged 40-49 years who had been exposed to COVID-19.

The chain joins TRBV7-9 to TRBJ2-2, with a possible D match to TRBD1 (5 bases). Trimming cost V 5 bases and J 1 base, with 14 bases left between them. The CDR3 covers 16 residues. The V gene's germline CDR1 is SEHNR and CDR2 FQNEAQ (reference sequence). The CDR3 nucleotides are TGTGCCAGCAGCCCTAAACAGGACCTGAACACCGGGGAGCTGTTTTTT. Amino acid sequence: CASSPKQDLNTGELFF.

A single count supports this clone. The genes are TRBV19 and TRBJ2-3; 7 bases fit TRBD1. Losses at the gene ends were 6 bases for V and 0 bases for J; bases not matched to a gene: 6. The CDR3 sequence is 15 residues long. Germline CDR1 LNHDA, CDR2 SQIVND (reference sequence). The CDR3 region has the DNA TGTGCCAGTAGGGGGACAGACACTAGCACAGATACGCAGTATTTT. Amino acids: CASRGTDTSTDTQYF.

The table lists this clone with a few counts. The chain carries TRBV30 and TRBJ1-3; D is undetermined. The V end was cut by 2 bases, the J end by 4 bases, with 6 bases between. The germline V gene encodes CDR1 GTSNPN and CDR2 SVGIG (reference sequence). This CDR3 region has 12 residues. The CDR3 sequence is CAWSLLGNTIYF. The CDR3 nucleotides are TGTGCCTGGAGTCTCTTAGGAAACACCATATATTTT.

J is TRBJ1-5 and V is TRBV2; tentative D call: TRBD1 (6 bases). The germline V gene has CDR1 SNHLY and CDR2 FYNNEI. CDR3 length: 14 residues. Between the trimmed V and J ends, which lost 5 bases and 6 bases, there was a span of 14 bases. This chain's CDR3 is CASSQGLSSQPQHF. The CDR3 region has the DNA TGTGCCAGCAGTCAGGGGTTATCGAGTCAGCCCCAGCATTTT.

This chain connects TRBV6-5 to TRBJ2-5, with D perhaps TRBD2 (5 bases). V gave up 6 bases and J gave up 3 bases, with 11 bases separating them. The CDR3 extends over 13 amino acids. Germline V gene data show CDR1 as MNHEY and CDR2 as SVGAGI. The CDR3 sequence: CASSPGLKETQYF. CDR3 sequence (DNA): TGTGCCAGCAGCCCCGGACTGAAAGAGACCCAGTACTTC.

As regards this clone: This same CDR3 is encoded by further DNA sequences in the sample. In DNA, the CDR3 is TGTGCCAGCAGCTTAGAGGGGTCTAGCAATCAGCCCCAGCATTTT. It specifies CASSLEGSSNQPQHF. This chain connects TRBV7-2 to TRBJ1-5; maybe TRBD1 (5 bases). CDR3 length: 15 amino acids. Per the germline V gene, CDR1 is SGHTA and CDR2 is FQGNSA. Between the trimmed V and J ends, which lost 1 base and 0 bases, there was a span of 7 bases. Filled out from reference TRBV7-2 and TRBJ1-5, the complete variable domain reads GAGVSQSPSNKVTEKGKDVELRCDPISGHTALYWYRQSLGQGLEFLIYFQGNSAPDKSGLPSDRFSAERTGGSVSTLTIQRTQQEDSAVYLCASSLEGSSNQPQHFGDGTRLSIL.

The chain couples TRBV6-2 or TRBV6-3 to TRBJ2-4, with a possible D match to TRBD2 (6 bases). There are 12 residues in the CDR3. Germline V gene sequence: CDR1 MNHEY, CDR2 SVGEGT. V lost 4 bases and J lost 10, with 11 bases in between. CDR3 sequence reads: CASSWGRRIQYF. CDR3 DNA sequence: TGTGCCAGCAGTTGGGGGAGGCGGATTCAGTACTTC.

The CDR3 DNA is TGTGCCAGCAGCTTCTCCAGCGGGGGACAAGAGACCCAGTACTTC. It codes for CASSFSSGGQETQYF. V is TRBV7-8 and J is TRBJ2-5, with TRBD2 identical over 8 bases. V dropped 3 bases and J dropped 2; count of bases not matched to a gene: 5. The CDR3 length is 15 residues. Germline loops: CDR1 SGHVS, CDR2 FQNEAQ.

This clone has a handful of counts. The rearrangement uses TRBV7-9 and TRBJ2-5; 11 bases agree with TRBD2. This CDR3 has 15 residues. Looked up from germline, CDR1 is SEHNR and CDR2 is FQNEAQ (reference sequence). Trimming at V came to 5 bases and at J to 4 bases, leaving 6 bases not matched to a gene. In DNA, the CDR3 is TGTGCCAGCAGCCAGTGGGGGACTAGCGGAGAGACCCAGTACTTC. This codes for CASSQWGTSGETQYF. The full variable domain, rest sourced from reference TRBV7-9 and TRBJ2-5, is DTGVSQNPRHKITKRGQNVTFRCDPISEHNRLYWYRQTLGQGPEFLTYFQNEAQLEKSRLLSDRFSAERPKGSFSTLEIQRTEQGDSAMYLCASSQWGTSGETQYFGPGTRLLVL.

This chain's CDR3 is CASSTTGGTTGELFF. DNA for the CDR3: TGTGCCAGCAGCACCACAGGGGGGACCACCGGGGAGCTGTTTTTT. The chain couples TRBV7-3 to TRBJ2-2, with TRBD1 identical over 8 bases. Per the germline V gene, CDR1 is SGHTA and CDR2 is FQGTGA. Trimming cost V 5 bases and J 4 bases; bases outside gene matches: 6. This CDR3 spans 15 amino acids. Using reference TRBV7-3 and TRBJ2-2 for the parts outside the CDR3, the full variable domain is GAGVSQTPSNKVTEKGKYVELRCDPISGHTALYWYRQSLGQGPEFLIYFQGTGAADDSGLPNDRFFAVRPEGSVSTLKIQRTERGDSAVYLCASSTTGGTTGELFFGEGSRLTVL.

The genes are TRBV24-1 and TRBJ2-1; D is possibly TRBD1 (5 bases). CDR1 is KGHDR and CDR2 is SFDVKD in the germline V gene. This CDR3 comprises 14 residues. V shed 3 bases and J shed 6 bases, with 11 bases lying between them. The CDR3 spells CATSDTRTSNEQFF. Here the CDR3 DNA reads TGTGCCACCAGTGATACCAGGACATCCAATGAGCAGTTCTTC.

This rearrangement joins TRBV27 to TRBJ1-1; D gene unclear. V was pared by 5 bases and J by 8 bases, with 15 bases between. From germline, CDR1 is MNHEY and CDR2 SMNVEV (reference sequence). There are 13 residues in the CDR3. As DNA, the CDR3 is TGTGCCAGCAGTCAAATCCCTAGATGGGAAGCTTTCTTT. Its translation: CASSQIPRWEAFF.

V gene TRBV29-1 combines with J gene TRBJ2-7; 9 positions match TRBD1. CDR3 length equals 12 residues. With V trimmed by 6 bases and J by 5 bases, 5 bases remained unmatched. Germline assignment: CDR1 SQVTM and CDR2 ANQGSEA. The DNA for the CDR3 is TGCAGCGTCGCCGGGACAGGGAACGAGCAGTACTTC. Protein product: CSVAGTGNEQYF.

This sequence joins TRBV10-3 and TRBJ2-7; D is perhaps TRBD1 (6 bases). The germline gives CDR1 ENHRY, CDR2 SYGVKD. The ends were cut back, 7 bases at V and 0 bases at J, with 13 bases in the middle. The CDR3 loop spans 14 amino acids. The CDR3 DNA follows: TGTGCCATCACCCAGACAGGATCCTCCTACGAGCAGTACTTC. Its translation: CAITQTGSSYEQYF.

V is TRBV29-1 and J is TRBJ1-1; 7 positions match TRBD1. Per germline, CDR1 SQVTM and CDR2 ANQGSEA. The CDR3 sequence is 14 residues long. With V trimmed by 2 bases and J by 3 bases, 6 bases remained unmatched. CDR3 loop: CSVEPGTDYTEAFF. The CDR3 DNA sequence: TGCAGCGTTGAACCCGGGACAGACTACACTGAAGCTTTCTTT.

This chain links TRBV5-1 with TRBJ2-7; weak D call: TRBD2 (6 bases). Trimming cost V 4 bases and J 2 bases, with 19 bases left between them. This CDR3 contains 16 residues. CDR1 is SGHRS, CDR2 YFSETQ, per germline. The CDR3 here is CASSLTTGTGAYEQYF. The CDR3 nucleotides are TGCGCCAGCAGCCTCACGACCGGGACGGGAGCCTACGAGCAGTACTTC.

The rearrangement uses TRBV10-3 and TRBJ1-4; 8 bases fit TRBD1. The CDR3 contains 14 residues. CDR1 and CDR2 from the germline V gene are ENHRY and SYGVKD. Trimming at V came to 10 bases and at J to 6 bases, leaving 10 bases not matched to a gene. Written as DNA, the CDR3 is TGTGCCAGCCGACAGGGGCTGGGGGATGAAAAACTGTTTTTT. Translated, it gives CASRQGLGDEKLFF.

V is TRBV9 and J is TRBJ1-2, with 8 nucleotides matching TRBD1. Germline-derived CDR1 and CDR2 are SGDLS and YYNGEE. The CDR3 length is 14 residues. Losses at the gene ends were 4 bases for V and 6 bases for J; bases not matched to a gene: 8. The CDR3 loop reads CASSPRTGWDGYTF. The CDR3 DNA reads TGTGCCAGCAGCCCTCGGACAGGGTGGGATGGCTACACCTTC.

The chain is built from TRBV4-1 and TRBJ2-1; D is undetermined. The V end was cut by 1 base, the J end by 9 bases, with 7 bases between. Germline V gene sequence: CDR1 MGHRA, CDR2 YSYEKL. The CDR3 consists of 12 residues. CDR3 DNA sequence: TGCGCCAGCAGCCAAGGGGCCGGTGAGCAGTTCTTC. Amino acids: CASSQGAGEQFF.